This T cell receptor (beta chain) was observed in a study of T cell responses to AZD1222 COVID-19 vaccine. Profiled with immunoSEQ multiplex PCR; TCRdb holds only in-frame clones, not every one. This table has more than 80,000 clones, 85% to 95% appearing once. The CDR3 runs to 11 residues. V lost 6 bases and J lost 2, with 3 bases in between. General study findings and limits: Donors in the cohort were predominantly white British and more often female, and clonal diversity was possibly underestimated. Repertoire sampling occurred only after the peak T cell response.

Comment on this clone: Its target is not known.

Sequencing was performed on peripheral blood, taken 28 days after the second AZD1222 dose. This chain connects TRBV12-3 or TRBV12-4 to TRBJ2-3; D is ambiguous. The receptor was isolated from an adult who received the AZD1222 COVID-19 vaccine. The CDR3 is CASSYTDTQYF. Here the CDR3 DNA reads TGTGCCAGCAGCTACACAGATACGCAGTATTTT.